Presented here are 24 T cell receptor beta chains from one specimen sequenced in a study of spatial heterogeneity in lung cancer. Findings and caveats of the study: Expanded alpha and beta TCR counts within tumors tracked tumor mutation counts.

Antigens of these TCRs are unknown. TCRdb re-called the 5' RACE reads through MiXCR, storing one row per CDR3 protein. The data hold several thousand distinct CDR3 sequences, with 17% observed a single time. The time point here: sample taken at primary tumor resection. The input for sequencing was lung tumor tissue, taken at surgery. The receptor set was obtained from a male donor with early-stage non-small cell lung cancer.

With respect to this clonotype: A much larger clone lies one base from this, so it may be a read error. V usage is TRBV27 and J usage is TRBJ2-5; no firm D call. Germline V gene sequence: CDR1 MNHEY, CDR2 SMNVEV (reference sequence). The length of the CDR3 is 13 residues. CDR3 nucleotide sequence: TGTGCCAGCAGTTTATCTCATCGGAAGACCCAGAACTTC. It is translated as CASSLSHRKTQNF.

This chain connects TRBV6-5 to TRBJ2-7; perhaps TRBD1 as D (5 bases). V was clipped by 0 bases and J by 5 bases, with 11 bases between them. Germline V gene sequence: CDR1 MNHEY, CDR2 SVGAGI. The CDR3 is made up of 14 amino acids. The CDR3, as DNA: TGTGCCAGCAGTTACTCCCAGGGAAGGCACGAGCAGTACTTC. Its protein product is CASSYSQGRHEQYF.

This clonotype was seen a handful of times. The chain joins TRBV5-6 to TRBJ2-7; perhaps TRBD2 as D (6 bases). The CDR3 runs 14 residues. V dropped 4 bases and J dropped 3 bases, with 14 bases sitting between them. Germline lookup yields CDR1 SGHDT and CDR2 YYEEEE. The CDR3 DNA reads as TGTGCCAGCAGCACGGGACTTCGACTCTACGAGCAGTACTTC. This encodes CASSTGLRLYEQYF.

This chain uses TRBV12-3 or TRBV12-4 with TRBJ1-2; no clear D. V was shortened by 6 bases and J by 1 base, with 15 bases between the two germline ends. The CDR3 loop spans 15 amino acids. As DNA, the CDR3 is TGTGCCAGCAGCCTGACAACGACGAATAACTATGGCTACACCTTC. Translation: CASSLTTTNNYGYTF.

The V call is TRBV10-3, the J call TRBJ2-1; 9 nucleotides match TRBD1. J lost 0 bases, V lost 3 bases, and 3 bases had no gene match. The CDR3 contains 16 residues. CDR1 is ENHRY, CDR2 SYGVKD, per germline. The CDR3 region is CAISDGTGSSYNEQFF. The CDR3 nucleotides are TGTGCCATCAGTGATGGGACAGGGAGCTCCTACAATGAGCAGTTCTTC.

The chain is built from TRBV28 and TRBJ1-2; no firm D call. Looked up from germline, CDR1 is MDHEN and CDR2 is SYDVKM. V dropped 5 bases and J dropped 4 bases, with 5 bases sitting between them. The CDR3 is 11 amino acids. CDR3 DNA: TGTGCCAGCAGTCCCACCTATGGCTACACCTTC. It translates to CASSPTYGYTF.

By share of the sample, this clonotype is large. The V call is TRBV28, the J call TRBJ2-1; 8 bases are shared with TRBD2. The CDR3 is made up of 12 amino acids. Germline V lookup: CDR1 MDHEN, CDR2 SYDVKM. J gave up 13 bases and V 2 bases, and 4 bases lay outside the gene matches. This chain's CDR3 is CASSLGREVQFF. CDR3 DNA: TGTGCCAGCAGTTTAGGGCGGGAGGTTCAGTTCTTC.

The chain carries TRBV29-1 and TRBJ2-3; D possibly corresponds to TRBD1 (5 bases). Trimming took 6 bases from V and 2 from J, leaving 12 bases between them. CDR1 and CDR2 from the germline V gene are SQVTM and ANQGSEA. The CDR3 is 13 amino acids. CDR3 sequence: CSVRQPFTDTQYF. As DNA, the CDR3 is TGCAGCGTCCGACAGCCCTTCACAGATACGCAGTATTTT.

By share, this clonotype ranks as medium-sized (0.01 to 0.1%). The chain couples TRBV7-2 to TRBJ1-1, with a weak D call TRBD1 (5 bases). The CDR3 has 14 residues. The V gene lost 5 bases and the J gene lost 5 bases, with 15 bases spanning the gap. CDR1 is SGHTA and CDR2 is FQGNSA in the germline V gene. The DNA of the CDR3 is TGTGCCAGCAGCCCCGGGGGGGGATGGACTGAAGCTTTCTTT. It is translated as CASSPGGGWTEAFF.

About this clonotype: Given a much more abundant clone one base away, this may be a read error. The chain joins TRBV4-3 to TRBJ2-3; perhaps TRBD2 as D (6 bases). V was clipped by 3 bases and J by 3 bases, with 16 bases between them. This CDR3 has 16 residues. The V gene's germline CDR1 is LGHNA and CDR2 YSLEER. The CDR3 here is CASSQKPRLVTDTQYF. CDR3 in DNA: TGCGCCAGCAGCCAGAAACCGAGACTAGTGACAGATACGCAGTATTTT.

The sample holds many counts of this clonotype. This chain connects TRBV10-2 to TRBJ1-1; TRBD1 might be the D (6 bases). The CDR3 loop spans 15 amino acids. Trimming stripped 3 bases from V and 0 bases from J, with 11 bases between. Germline CDR1 and CDR2: WSHSY and SAAADI. The DNA of the CDR3 is TGCGCCAGCAGTGACAGGGGATTTATGAACACTGAAGCTTTCTTT. This gives the protein CASSDRGFMNTEAFF.

A few counts support this clonotype. The chain employs TRBV12-3 or TRBV12-4 and TRBJ2-5; D is unresolved. The CDR3 is made up of 13 amino acids. Trimming shortened V by 3 bases and J by 4 bases, and 9 bases separated the two germline ends. Here the CDR3 DNA reads TGTGCCAGCAGTTTCTCTAGAAGAGAGACCCAGTACTTC. Translating it yields CASSFSRRETQYF.

This clonotype was seen ten or more times. This rearrangement joins TRBV18 to TRBJ2-7; 8 bases line up with TRBD1. Per the germline V gene, CDR1 is KGHSH and CDR2 is LQKENI. Trimming removed 6 bases from V and 0 bases from J; junction bases left unmatched: 10. The CDR3 spans 16 residues. The CDR3 reads CASSRTGFSSSYEQYF. In DNA, the CDR3 is TGTGCCAGCTCCAGGACAGGGTTCTCCAGCTCCTACGAGCAGTACTTC.

The V call is TRBV4-2, the J call TRBJ2-3; D might be TRBD2 (6 bases). Germline V gene lookup returns CDR1 LGHNA and CDR2 YNFKEQ. The V and J ends lost 3 bases and 2 bases respectively, with 9 bases between them. The CDR3 length is 14 residues. The CDR3 sequence: CASSQGLFTDTQYF. For the CDR3, the DNA is TGTGCCAGCAGCCAGGGACTTTTCACAGATACGCAGTATTTT.

This clonotype is classed as medium-sized (0.01 to 0.1%). DNA for the CDR3: TGTGCCAGTAGAGGAATTAGCAATCAGCCCCAGCATTTT. It yields the protein CASRGISNQPQHF. This chain connects TRBV19 to TRBJ1-5, with unresolved D. The CDR3 runs to 13 residues. Trimming removed 6 bases from V and 0 bases from J, with 6 bases in between. Germline lookup yields CDR1 LNHDA and CDR2 SQIVND (reference sequence).

This clonotype is medium-sized in the sample. This chain joins TRBV20-1 and TRBJ1-6; D unresolved. CDR1 and CDR2 (germline): DFQATT, SNEGSKA (reference sequence). Trimming removed 3 bases from V and 6 bases from J, with 9 bases in between. The CDR3 sequence is 13 residues long. This chain's CDR3 is CSARRQLNSPLHF. Here the CDR3 DNA reads TGCAGTGCTAGGAGGCAGCTTAATTCACCCCTCCACTTT.

On this clonotype: In this CDR3 the conserved last residue, phenylalanine or tryptophan, is missing, so a read error is likely. This chain links TRBV7-2 with TRBJ2-5; TRBD1 might be the D (5 bases). Germline V gene data show CDR1 as SGHTA and CDR2 as FQGNSA. V lost 1 base to trimming and J lost 5 bases, with 11 bases between them. There are 14 residues in the CDR3. The CDR3 reads CASSLGGAMETQYS. The CDR3 bases are TGTGCCAGCAGCTTAGGGGGCGCGATGGAGACCCAGTACTCC.

In its sample, this clonotype is medium-sized. The chain uses TRBV30 and TRBJ1-1; weak D call: TRBD1 (6 bases). Germline CDR1 GTSNPN, CDR2 SVGIG (reference sequence). V was trimmed by 4 bases and J by 2 bases, leaving 14 bases between them. The CDR3 runs 14 residues. CDR3 nucleotides: TGTGCCTGGACCGCCGGGACATTTAACACTGAAGCTTTCTTT. Its protein product is CAWTAGTFNTEAFF.

This clonotype has ten or more counts. The rearrangement joins TRBV20-1 to TRBJ1-4; 11 bases align to TRBD1. With V trimmed by 1 base and J by 5 bases, 0 bases remained unmatched. Germline lookup yields CDR1 DFQATT and CDR2 SNEGSKA (reference sequence). The CDR3 is 14 residues long. The CDR3 region is CSARGDRGNEKLFF. CDR3 sequence (DNA): TGCAGTGCTAGAGGGGACAGGGGGAATGAAAAACTGTTTTTT.

This clonotype is labeled medium-sized (0.01 to 0.1%). J is TRBJ2-1 and V is TRBV6-5; TRBD1 matches 8 bases. The length of the CDR3 is 13 residues. Germline V gene data show CDR1 as MNHEY and CDR2 as SVGAGI. V lost 10 bases to trimming and J lost 5 bases; unmatched junction nucleotides: 7. Here the CDR3 DNA reads TGTGCCACCGTGGGACAGGTAAACAATGAGCAGTTCTTC. Residues: CATVGQVNNEQFF.

This clonotype was detected only a few times. The chain combines TRBV7-2 with TRBJ2-5; D is undetermined. Trimming removed 5 bases from V and 2 bases from J, with 15 bases in between. The CDR3 spans 15 residues. Germline CDR1 and CDR2: SGHTA and FQGNSA. The CDR3, as DNA: TGTGCCAGCAGCCGCCGGCACGGCTCTCAAGAGACCCAGTACTTC. It specifies CASSRRHGSQETQYF.

This clonotype qualifies as medium-sized. In DNA form, the CDR3 reads TGTGCCAGCAGTTTTAGTGGCGGGAATGAGCAGTTCTTC. This sequence encodes CASSFSGGNEQFF. This chain connects TRBV27 to TRBJ2-1; D is perhaps TRBD2 (5 bases). Between the trimmed V and J ends, which lost 3 bases and 7 bases, there was a span of 10 bases. CDR1 and CDR2 from the germline V gene are MNHEY and SMNVEV (reference sequence). The CDR3 loop spans 13 amino acids.

This clonotype was observed a few times. V usage is TRBV5-8 and J usage is TRBJ2-2; no firm D call. Per germline, CDR1 SGHTS and CDR2 YDEGEE. The CDR3 has 9 amino acids. Trimming shortened V by 3 bases and J by 16 bases, and 7 bases separated the two germline ends. The DNA for the CDR3 is TGTGCCAGCAGCTACCCCGCGTTTTTT. It yields the protein CASSYPAFF.

The gene calls are TRBV5-6 and TRBJ2-1, with D possibly being TRBD2 (6 bases). The germline V gene has CDR1 SGHDT and CDR2 YYEEEE. The V end was cut by 4 bases, the J end by 1 base, with 9 bases between. CDR3 length: 14 amino acids. CDR3 DNA: TGTGCCAGCAGCGTCGGGGGTTCCTACAATGAGCAGTTCTTC. Translated: CASSVGGSYNEQFF.